This TCR beta chain was sequenced during a study of blood T cell repertoires in COVID-19. Study-level background: The cDNA or gDNA used as material had been derived from T cells, B-cell-depleted T cells, or PBMCs.

Methods used by the authors: Reference gene primer amplification gave estimated nucleated cell counts. Assay: immunoSEQ multiplex PCR; the TCRdb copy retains only in-frame clones and omits some. From that table come the V and J calls and clone size; the DNA was used to work out D and trimming. The sample includes 160,000 or so clones, around three quarters of them seen just once. V was pared by 2 bases and J by 6 bases, with 17 bases between. The CDR3 consists of 16 residues. The germline V gene has CDR1 MNHEY and CDR2 SVGEGT. The specimen sequenced was peripheral blood. The receptor's source is a man aged 70-80 years with active or convalescent COVID-19. This rearrangement joins TRBV6-2 or TRBV6-3 to TRBJ1-5, with D maybe TRBD1 (5 bases). The CDR3 is CASSYRGLRGGQPQHF. The CDR3 DNA reads as TGTGCCAGCAGTTACAGGGGCCTGAGGGGAGGTCAGCCCCAGCATTTT.